This entry describes one T cell receptor (beta chain). CDR1 and CDR2 from the germline V gene are SGDLS and YYNGEE. After removal of 6 bases from V and 4 bases from J, the junction contained 12 bases not matched to a gene. The CDR3 has 16 amino acids. The sample comes from a study of blood T cell repertoires in COVID-19. Turning to the study itself: Acute-phase and convalescent COVID-19 samples originated in the United States, Italy and Spain. PBMCs, B-cell-depleted T cells, or T cells were the source of the cDNA or gDNA that made up the material.

Original processing methods: Amplification of reference gene primers was used by the study to estimate nucleated cell counts. Assay: immunoSEQ multiplex PCR; the TCRdb copy retains only in-frame clones and omits some. V and J calls and clone size are as listed in that table; D and trimming were resolved from the DNA. The sample records around 250,000 clones, roughly 90% being singletons. The specimen sequenced was peripheral blood. This receptor was identified in a human donor in a cohort sampled during active COVID-19. The chain recombines TRBV9 with TRBJ1-1; 10 bases match TRBD1. The chain's CDR3 is CASTPLGQGYSTEAFF. In DNA form, the CDR3 reads TGTGCCAGCACCCCTCTGGGACAGGGGTACTCCACTGAAGCTTTCTTT. The full variable domain, completed using reference TRBV9 and TRBJ1-1, is DSGVTQTPKHLITATGQRVTLRCSPRSGDLSVYWYQQSLDQGLQFLIQYYNGEERAKGNILERFSAQQFPDLHSELNLSSLELGDSALYFCASTPLGQGYSTEAFFGQGTRLTVV.